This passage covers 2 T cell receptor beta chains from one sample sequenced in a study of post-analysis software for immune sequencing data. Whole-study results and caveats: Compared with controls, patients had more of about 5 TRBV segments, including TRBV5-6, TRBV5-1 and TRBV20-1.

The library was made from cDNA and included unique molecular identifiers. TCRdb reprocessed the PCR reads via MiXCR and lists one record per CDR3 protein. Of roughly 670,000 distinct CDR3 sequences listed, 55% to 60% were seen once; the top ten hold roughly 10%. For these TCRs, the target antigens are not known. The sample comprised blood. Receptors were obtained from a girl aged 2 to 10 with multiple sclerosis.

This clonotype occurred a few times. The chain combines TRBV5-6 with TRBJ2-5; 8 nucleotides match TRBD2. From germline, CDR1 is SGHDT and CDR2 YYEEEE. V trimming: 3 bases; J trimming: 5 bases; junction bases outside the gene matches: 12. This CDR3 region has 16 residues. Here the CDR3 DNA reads TGTGCCAGCAGCTCGGTCCGAAGTAGCGGGAAGGAGACCCAGTACTTC. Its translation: CASSSVRSSGKETQYF.

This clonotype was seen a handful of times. The CDR3 here is CSVLGQGGTGELFF. For the CDR3, the DNA is TGCAGCGTTCTTGGACAGGGCGGCACCGGGGAGCTGTTTTTT. The chain joins TRBV29-1 to TRBJ2-2; 8 nucleotides align to TRBD1. Germline V gene data show CDR1 as SQVTM and CDR2 as ANQGSEA. V lost 5 bases and J lost 4; bases outside the gene matches: 6. The CDR3 is made up of 14 amino acids.